This TCR beta chain was identified in a study of CD8+CD57+ T cells in acquired aplastic anemia. Study-level background: The average for DNA from sorted CD4+ and CD8+ cells was about 3.3 ug.

TCR beta VDJ and CDR3 profiles were obtained from a genomic DNA template. Via MiXCR, TCRdb re-called the reads, giving one row per CDR3 protein. The sample has tens of thousands of distinct CDR3 sequences; 40% to 50% are singletons. The germline V gene has CDR1 SEHNR and CDR2 FQNEAQ (reference sequence). The CDR3 sequence is 13 residues long. Deletions cut 7 bases from V and 5 bases from J, with 14 bases between. This clonotype appeared many times. The antigen remains undetermined. Regarding the study as a whole: Fewer than 35 CD8+ CDR3 sequences occurred in both the patients and the controls. Controls and patients did not differ significantly in CD8+ Simpson's diversity.

The source is a human donor in good health, serving as a control. The chain links TRBV7-9 to TRBJ1-2; D is unclear. The sequencing input was sorted CD4+, CD8+, or CD8+CD57+ T cells (not recorded which) from PBMCs. This chain's CDR3 is CASIPLLPYGYTF. The CDR3 DNA sequence: TGTGCCAGCATCCCTCTATTGCCATATGGCTACACCTTC.